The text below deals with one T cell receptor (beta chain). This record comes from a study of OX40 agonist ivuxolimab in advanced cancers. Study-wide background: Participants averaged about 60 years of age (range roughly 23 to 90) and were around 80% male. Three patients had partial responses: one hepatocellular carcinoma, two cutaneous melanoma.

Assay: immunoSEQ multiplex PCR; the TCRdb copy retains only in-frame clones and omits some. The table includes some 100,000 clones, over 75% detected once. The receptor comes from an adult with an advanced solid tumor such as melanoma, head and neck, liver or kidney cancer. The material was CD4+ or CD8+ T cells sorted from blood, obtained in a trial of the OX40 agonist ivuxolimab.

This CDR3 reads CASSLASGNEQFF. DNA of the CDR3: TGTGCCAGCAGCTTAGCGTCGGGAAATGAGCAGTTCTTC. V usage is TRBV7-9 and J usage is TRBJ2-1; D perhaps matches TRBD2 (5 bases). Per germline, CDR1 SEHNR and CDR2 FQNEAQ (reference sequence). This CDR3 comprises 13 residues. Between the trimmed V and J ends, which lost 0 bases and 7 bases, there was a span of 7 bases.